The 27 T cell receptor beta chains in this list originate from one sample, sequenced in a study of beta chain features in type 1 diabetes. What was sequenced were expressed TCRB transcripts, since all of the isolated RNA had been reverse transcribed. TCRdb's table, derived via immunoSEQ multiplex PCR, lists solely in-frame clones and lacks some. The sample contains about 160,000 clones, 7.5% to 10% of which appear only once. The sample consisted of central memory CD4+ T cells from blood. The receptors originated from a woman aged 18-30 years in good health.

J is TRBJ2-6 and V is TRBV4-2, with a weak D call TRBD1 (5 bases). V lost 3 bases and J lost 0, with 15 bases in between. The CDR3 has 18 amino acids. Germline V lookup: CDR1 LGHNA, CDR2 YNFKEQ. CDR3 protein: CASSQAVQGSSGANVLTF. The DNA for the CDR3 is TGTGCCAGCAGCCAGGCCGTGCAGGGCTCCTCTGGGGCCAACGTCCTGACTTTC.

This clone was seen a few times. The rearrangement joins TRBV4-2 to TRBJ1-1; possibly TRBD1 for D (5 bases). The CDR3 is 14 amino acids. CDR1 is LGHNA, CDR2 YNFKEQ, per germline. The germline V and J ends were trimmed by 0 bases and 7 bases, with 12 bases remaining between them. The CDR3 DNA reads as TGTGCCAGCAGCCAAGATCTGGGGACTTATGAAGCTTTCTTT. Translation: CASSQDLGTYEAFF.

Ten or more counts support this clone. CDR3 sequence: CASSSAGRQPQHF. The CDR3 DNA is TGTGCCAGCAGCTCCGCGGGTCGGCAGCCCCAGCATTTT. The chain carries TRBV7-9 and TRBJ1-5; D gene ambiguous. Germline-derived CDR1 and CDR2 are SEHNR and FQNEAQ (reference sequence). This CDR3 region has 13 residues. Between the trimmed V and J ends, which lost 4 bases and 7 bases, there was a span of 11 bases.

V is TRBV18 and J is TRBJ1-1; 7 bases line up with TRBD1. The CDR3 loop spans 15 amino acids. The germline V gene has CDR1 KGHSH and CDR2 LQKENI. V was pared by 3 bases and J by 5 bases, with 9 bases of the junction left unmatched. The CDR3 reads CASSPQGGEDTEAFF. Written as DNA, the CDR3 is TGTGCCAGCTCACCGCAGGGGGGAGAAGATACTGAAGCTTTCTTT. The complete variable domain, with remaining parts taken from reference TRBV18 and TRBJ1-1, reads NAGVMQNPRHLVRRRGQEARLRCSPMKGHSHVYWYRQLPEEGLKFMVYLQKENIIDESGMPKERFSAEFPKEGPSILRIQQVVRGDSAAYFCASSPQGGEDTEAFFGQGTRLTVV.

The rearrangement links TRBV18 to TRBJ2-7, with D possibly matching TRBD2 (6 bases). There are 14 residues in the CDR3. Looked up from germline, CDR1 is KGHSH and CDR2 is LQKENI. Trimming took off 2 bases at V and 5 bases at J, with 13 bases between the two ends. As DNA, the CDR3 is TGTGCCAGCTCACCAGGTGCAGGGACTCACGAGCAGTACTTC. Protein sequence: CASSPGAGTHEQYF. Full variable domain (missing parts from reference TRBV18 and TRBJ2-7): NAGVMQNPRHLVRRRGQEARLRCSPMKGHSHVYWYRQLPEEGLKFMVYLQKENIIDESGMPKERFSAEFPKEGPSILRIQQVVRGDSAAYFCASSPGAGTHEQYFGPGTRLTVT.

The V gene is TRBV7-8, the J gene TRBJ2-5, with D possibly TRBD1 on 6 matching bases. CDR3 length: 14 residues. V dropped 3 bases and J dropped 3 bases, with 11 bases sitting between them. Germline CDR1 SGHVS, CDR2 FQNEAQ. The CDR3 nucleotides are TGTGCCAGCAGCTTCCAGGGGTGGGAAGAGACCCAGTACTTC. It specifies CASSFQGWEETQYF.

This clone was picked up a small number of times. In nucleotides, the CDR3 is TGTGCTAGTGGTTTGGTACGGGATGAGCAGTTCTTC. Translated, it gives CASGLVRDEQFF. J is TRBJ2-1 and V is TRBV12-5; the D is unclear. The CDR3 is made up of 12 amino acids. V was trimmed by 0 bases and J by 8 bases, leaving 5 bases between them. The germline V gene encodes CDR1 LGHNT and CDR2 FRNRAP.

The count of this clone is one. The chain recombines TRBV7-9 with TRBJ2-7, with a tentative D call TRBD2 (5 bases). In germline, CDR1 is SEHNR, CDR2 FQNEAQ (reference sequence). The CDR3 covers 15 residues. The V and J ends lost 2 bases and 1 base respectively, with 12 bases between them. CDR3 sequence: CASSLLSGWSYEQYF. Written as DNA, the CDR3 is TGTGCCAGCAGCTTACTGTCGGGATGGTCCTACGAGCAGTACTTC. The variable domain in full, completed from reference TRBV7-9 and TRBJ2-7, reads DTGVSQNPRHKITKRGQNVTFRCDPISEHNRLYWYRQTLGQGPEFLTYFQNEAQLEKSRLLSDRFSAERPKGSFSTLEIQRTEQGDSAMYLCASSLLSGWSYEQYFGPGTRLTVT.

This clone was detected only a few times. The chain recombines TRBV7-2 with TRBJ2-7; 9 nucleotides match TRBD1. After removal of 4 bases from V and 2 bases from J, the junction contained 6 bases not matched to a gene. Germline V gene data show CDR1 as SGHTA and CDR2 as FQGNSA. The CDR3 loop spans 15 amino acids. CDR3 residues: CASSSAGTGPYEQYF. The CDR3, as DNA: TGTGCCAGCAGCTCCGCCGGGACAGGGCCCTACGAGCAGTACTTC. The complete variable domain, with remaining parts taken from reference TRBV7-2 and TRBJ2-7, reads GAGVSQSPSNKVTEKGKDVELRCDPISGHTALYWYRQSLGQGLEFLIYFQGNSAPDKSGLPSDRFSAERTGGSVSTLTIQRTQQEDSAVYLCASSSAGTGPYEQYFGPGTRLTVT.

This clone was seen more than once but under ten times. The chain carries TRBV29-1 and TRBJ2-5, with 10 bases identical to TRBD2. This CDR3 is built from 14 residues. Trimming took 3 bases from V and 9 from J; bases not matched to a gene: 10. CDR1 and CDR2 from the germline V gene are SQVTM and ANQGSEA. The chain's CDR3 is CSVDEGASGRAQYF. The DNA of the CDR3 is TGCAGCGTTGATGAAGGGGCTAGCGGGAGAGCCCAGTACTTC.

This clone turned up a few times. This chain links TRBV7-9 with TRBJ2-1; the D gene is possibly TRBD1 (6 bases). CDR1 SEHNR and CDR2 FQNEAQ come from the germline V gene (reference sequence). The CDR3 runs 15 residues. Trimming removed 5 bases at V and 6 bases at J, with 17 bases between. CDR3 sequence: CASSPRGIVINEQFF. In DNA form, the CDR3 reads TGTGCCAGCAGCCCTAGGGGGATAGTTATCAATGAGCAGTTCTTC.

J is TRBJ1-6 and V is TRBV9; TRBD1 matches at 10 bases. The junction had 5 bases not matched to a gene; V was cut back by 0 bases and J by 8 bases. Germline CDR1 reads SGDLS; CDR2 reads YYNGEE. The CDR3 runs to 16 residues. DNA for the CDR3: TGTGCCAGCAGCGTAGCTGGGGGGACAGGGGATTCACCCCTCCACTTT. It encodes CASSVAGGTGDSPLHF.

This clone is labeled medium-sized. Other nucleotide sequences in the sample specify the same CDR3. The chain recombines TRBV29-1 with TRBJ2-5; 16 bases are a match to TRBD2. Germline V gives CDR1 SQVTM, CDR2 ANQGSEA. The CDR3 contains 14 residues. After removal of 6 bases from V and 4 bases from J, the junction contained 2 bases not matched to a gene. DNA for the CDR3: TGCAGCGTCGGGACTAGCGGGGGGGTAGAGACCCAGTACTTC. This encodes CSVGTSGGVETQYF.

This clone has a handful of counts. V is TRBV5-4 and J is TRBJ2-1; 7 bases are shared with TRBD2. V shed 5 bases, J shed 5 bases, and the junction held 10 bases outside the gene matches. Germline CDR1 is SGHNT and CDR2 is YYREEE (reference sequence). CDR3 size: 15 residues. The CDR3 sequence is CASRAWRENNNEQFF. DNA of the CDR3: TGTGCCAGCAGGGCTTGGCGGGAGAACAACAATGAGCAGTTCTTC. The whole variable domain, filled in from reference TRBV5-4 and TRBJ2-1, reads ETGVTQSPTHLIKTRGQQVTLRCSSQSGHNTVSWYQQALGQGPQFIFQYYREEENGRGNFPPRFSGLQFPNYSSELNVNALELDDSALYLCASRAWRENNNEQFFGPGTRLTVL.

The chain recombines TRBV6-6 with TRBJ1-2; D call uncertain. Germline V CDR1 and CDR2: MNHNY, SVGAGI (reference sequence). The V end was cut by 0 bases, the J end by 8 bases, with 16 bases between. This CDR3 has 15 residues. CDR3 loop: CASSYSWQSAGGYTF. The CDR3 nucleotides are TGTGCCAGCAGTTACTCGTGGCAGTCCGCGGGGGGCTACACCTTC.

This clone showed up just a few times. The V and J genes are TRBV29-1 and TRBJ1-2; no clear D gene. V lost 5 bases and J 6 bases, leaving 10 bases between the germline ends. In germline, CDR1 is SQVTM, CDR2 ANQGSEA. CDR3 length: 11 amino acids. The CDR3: CSVRVGDGYTF. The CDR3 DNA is TGCAGCGTTCGGGTGGGAGATGGCTACACCTTC.

CDR3 residues: CASSLGGRSSYNEQFF. The CDR3 DNA is TGCGCCAGCAGCTTGGGCGGGCGGAGCTCCTACAATGAGCAGTTCTTC. This chain links TRBV5-1 with TRBJ2-1; perhaps TRBD2 as D (5 bases). Trimming left V 0 bases short and J 0 bases short, with 10 bases between. Germline V gives CDR1 SGHRS, CDR2 YFSETQ. CDR3 length equals 16 residues. Drawing the rest from reference TRBV5-1 and TRBJ2-1, the complete variable domain is KAGVTQTPRYLIKTRGQQVTLSCSPISGHRSVSWYQQTPGQGLQFLFEYFSETQRNKGNFPGRFSGRQFSNSRSEMNVSTLELGDSALYLCASSLGGRSSYNEQFFGPGTRLTVL.

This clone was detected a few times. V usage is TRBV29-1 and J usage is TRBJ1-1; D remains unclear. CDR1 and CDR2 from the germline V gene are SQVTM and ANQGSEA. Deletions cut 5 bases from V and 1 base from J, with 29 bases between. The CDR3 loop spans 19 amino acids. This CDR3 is CSVQKDARGPEMWNTEAFF. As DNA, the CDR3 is TGCAGCGTTCAGAAAGATGCCAGAGGTCCGGAGATGTGGAACACTGAAGCTTTCTTT.

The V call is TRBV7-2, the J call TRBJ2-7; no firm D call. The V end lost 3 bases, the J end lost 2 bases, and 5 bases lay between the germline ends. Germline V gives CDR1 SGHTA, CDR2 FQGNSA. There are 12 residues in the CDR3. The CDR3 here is CASSLSTYEQYF. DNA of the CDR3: TGTGCCAGCAGCTTGAGCACCTACGAGCAGTACTTC.

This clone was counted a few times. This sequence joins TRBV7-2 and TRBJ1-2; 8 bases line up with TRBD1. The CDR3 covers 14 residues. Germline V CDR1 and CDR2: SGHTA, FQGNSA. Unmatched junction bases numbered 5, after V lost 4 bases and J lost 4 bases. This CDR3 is CASSSQGASYGYTF. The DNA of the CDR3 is TGTGCCAGCAGCTCGCAGGGGGCGAGCTATGGCTACACCTTC.

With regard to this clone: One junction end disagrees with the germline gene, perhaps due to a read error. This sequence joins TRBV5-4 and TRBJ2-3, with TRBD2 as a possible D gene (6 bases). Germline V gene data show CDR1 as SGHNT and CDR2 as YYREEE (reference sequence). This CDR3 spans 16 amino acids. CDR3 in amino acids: CASSLRLERRTDTQYF. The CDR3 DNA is TGTGCCAGCAGCTTGAGACTAGAGAGGCGCACGGATACGCAGTATTTT.

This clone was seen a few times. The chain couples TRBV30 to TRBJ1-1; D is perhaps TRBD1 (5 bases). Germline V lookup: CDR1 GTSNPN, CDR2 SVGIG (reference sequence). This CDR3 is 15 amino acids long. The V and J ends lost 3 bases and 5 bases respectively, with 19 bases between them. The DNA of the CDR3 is TGTGCCTGGAGCCGGGGGGGGTCGAGTCGGACTGAAGCTTTCTTT. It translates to CAWSRGGSSRTEAFF.

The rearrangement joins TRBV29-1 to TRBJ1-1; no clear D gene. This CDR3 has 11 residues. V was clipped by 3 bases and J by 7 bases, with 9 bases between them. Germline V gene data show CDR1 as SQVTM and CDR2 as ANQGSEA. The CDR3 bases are TGCAGCGTTGATGTCGGCGGTGAAGCTTTCTTT. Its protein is CSVDVGGEAFF.

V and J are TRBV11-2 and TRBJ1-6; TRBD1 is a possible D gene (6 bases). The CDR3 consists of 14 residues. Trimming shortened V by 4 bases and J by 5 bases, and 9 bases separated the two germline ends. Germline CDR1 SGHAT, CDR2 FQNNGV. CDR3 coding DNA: TGTGCCAGCAGCTCCCAGGGGAATAATTCACCCCTCCACTTT. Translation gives CASSSQGNNSPLHF. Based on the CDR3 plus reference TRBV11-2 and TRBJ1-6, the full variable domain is EAGVAQSPRYKIIEKRQSVAFWCNPISGHATLYWYQQILGQGPKLLIQFQNNGVVDDSQLPKDRFSAERLKGVDSTLKIQPAKLEDSAVYLCASSSQGNNSPLHFGNGTRLTVT.

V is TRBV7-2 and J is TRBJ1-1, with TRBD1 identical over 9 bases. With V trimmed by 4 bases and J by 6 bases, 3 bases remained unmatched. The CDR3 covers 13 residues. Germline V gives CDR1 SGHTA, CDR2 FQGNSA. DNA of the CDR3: TGTGCCAGCAGCTCACGGACAGGGGCTGAAGCTTTCTTT. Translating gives CASSSRTGAEAFF.

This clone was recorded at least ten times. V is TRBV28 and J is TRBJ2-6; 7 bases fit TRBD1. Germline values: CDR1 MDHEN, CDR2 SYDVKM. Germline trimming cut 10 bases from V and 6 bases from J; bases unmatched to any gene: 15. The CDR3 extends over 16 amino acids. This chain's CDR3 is CATAGGDSSSANVLTF. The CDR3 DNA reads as TGTGCCACCGCAGGGGGAGACAGCTCTTCGGCCAACGTCCTGACTTTC.

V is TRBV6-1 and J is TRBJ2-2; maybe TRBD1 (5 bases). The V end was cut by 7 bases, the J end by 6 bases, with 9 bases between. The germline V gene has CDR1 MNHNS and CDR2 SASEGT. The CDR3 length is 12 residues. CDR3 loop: CASISGSGELFF. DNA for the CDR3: TGTGCCAGCATTTCAGGGTCCGGGGAGCTGTTTTTT.